This T cell receptor (beta chain) originates from a study of breast tumors, draining lymph nodes, adjacent tissues. TCRdb processed the multiplex PCR reads anew with MiXCR; each CDR3 protein has one entry. The sample holds under 110,000 distinct CDR3 sequences, around 30% seen once. Breast cancer patients provided tissue from their axillary draining lymph nodes. Germline-derived CDR1 and CDR2 are SGHKS and YYEKEE (reference sequence). The V gene end was trimmed by 4 bases and the J gene end by 6 bases; junction bases not matched to a gene: 3. The CDR3 has 14 amino acids. This clonotype was counted at least ten times.

This TCR came from a female donor with breast cancer. Some clones in this sample may be carry-over from other donors' samples. The V gene is TRBV5-5, the J gene TRBJ1-4; 10 bases align to TRBD1. Sequencing was done on a sample of axillary lymph node tissue. CDR3 sequence (DNA): TGTGCCAGCAGCACCGGGACAGGGGATGAAAAACTGTTTTTT. Translation gives CASSTGTGDEKLFF.